This TCR beta chain emerged from a study of Graves' ophthalmopathy and Graves' hyperthyroidism. Study summary: If no ophthalmopathy appeared within 18 months of follow-up, hyperthyroidism was termed stable. Study findings and constraints: Among thyroid clonotypes expanded above 0.001 frequency, most also appeared in blood.

The hyperthyroidism patients had a new diagnosis of under 2 months' duration and were aged 18 to 65. None of the included patients had other autoimmune diseases, uncontrolled infections, pregnancy or lactation, as these led to exclusion. V was clipped by 0 bases and J by 3 bases; unmatched bases: 3. Germline V CDR1 and CDR2: SGHRS, YFSETQ. The CDR3 contains 15 residues. From RNA, the CDR3 regions of TCR beta chains were amplified and sequenced. HTBI-primed first-round RT-PCR preceded second-round multiplex PCR. TCRdb independently ran MiXCR on the multiplex PCR reads; one entry per CDR3 protein. The sample yields 500,000 to 700,000 distinct CDR3 sequences, 35% to 45% seen once. This clonotype was seen only a few times. Its antigen is as yet unknown.

This receptor was identified in an adult man with Graves' hyperthyroidism. Sequencing used peripheral blood or thyroid tissue (not recorded which). V and J are TRBV5-1 and TRBJ2-7; 10 nucleotides match TRBD2. CDR3 in DNA: TGCGCCAGCAGCTTGGGACTAGCGGGTTACTACGAGCAGTACTTC. This translates into CASSLGLAGYYEQYF.